Listed below are T cell receptor beta chains from one sample, sequenced in a study of shared clonotypes between healthy human individuals. Libraries were prepared by immunoSEQ multiplex PCR; TCRdb keeps only in-frame clonotypes and omits some of them. The table lists millions of clones, approximately 90% of them singletons. The sample was naive CD4+ T cells sorted from blood. The receptors derive from a man between 18 and 35 years old in good health. CDR3s include the opening cysteine and the closing phenylalanine or tryptophan. The D gene is left open where the match is weak. Clone size, where shown, is once, few, many, or a class for clones that have expanded.

TGTGCCACCAGCAGAGCCCCGAAGACAGTACCCTTGTCTGGGGCCAACGTCCTGACTTTC,CATSRAPKTVPLSGANVLTF,NA,TRBV15,TRBJ2-6,NA
TGTGCCAGCAGCCCCCGGGGTGGGGATCAGCCCCAGCATTTT,CASSPRGGDQPQHF,NA,TRBV7-9,TRBJ1-5,NA
TGTGCCATCAGTGAGTCATGGACAGGTGACTATGGCTACACCTTC,CAISESWTGDYGYTF,NA,TRBV10-3,TRBJ1-2,TRBD1
TGTGCCAGCAGCTGGGACCACGCCGGGAAAGCTTTCTTT,CASSWDHAGKAFF,NA,TRBV7-2,TRBJ1-1,NA
TGTGCCACCAGCAGAGGCAATAGCGGGAGTACTTACGAGCAGTACTTC,CATSRGNSGSTYEQYF,NA,TRBV15,TRBJ2-7,TRBD2
TGTGCCAGCAGCGGGGCGCCCCGCTATACGCAGTATTTT,CASSGAPRYTQYF,NA,TRBV5-4,TRBJ2-3,NA
TGTGCCAGCAGCGTAGGGTTTGAGGTCAGCCAAGAGACCCAGTACTTC,CASSVGFEVSQETQYF,once,TRBV9,TRBJ2-5,NA
TGTGCCAGCAGCCCGACTAGCGGGGTGTTAACAGATACGCAGTATTTT,CASSPTSGVLTDTQYF,NA,TRBV7-3,TRBJ2-3,TRBD2
TGTGCCAGCCGAGGGGACAACGATTTCGGCTACACCTTC,CASRGDNDFGYTF,NA,TRBV25-1,TRBJ1-2,NA
TGTGCCAGCAGTGGTCCCTTGTGGGGGACTGAAGCTTTCTTT,CASSGPLWGTEAFF,NA,TRBV2,TRBJ1-1,NA
TGTGCCAGCAGATCCCAGGACAGGGAGGCCTACAATGAGCAGTTCTTC,CASRSQDREAYNEQFF,NA,TRBV2,TRBJ2-1,TRBD1
TGTGCCAGCAGCAGCCCCGGCGGAGAGACCCAGTACTTC,CASSSPGGETQYF,NA,TRBV6-5,TRBJ2-5,NA
TGTGCCAGCTCACCCCCCGGTTCCTGGAATGAGCAGTTCTTC,CASSPPGSWNEQFF,NA,TRBV18,TRBJ2-1,NA
TGCGCCAGCAGCTTGTTGGAGGGGGCGAACGGGGAGCTGTTTTTT,CASSLLEGANGELFF,once,TRBV5-1,TRBJ2-2,NA
TGTGCCAGCAGTGGGTTTGGCGGGAGAGTGGTAAAAGCAGATACGCAGTATTTT,CASSGFGGRVVKADTQYF,NA,TRBV2,TRBJ2-3,TRBD2
TGCAGCGCCCGGGATCAGGGGAATCAGTCCCAGCATTTT,CSARDQGNQSQHF,NA,TRBV29-1,TRBJ1-5,NA
TGTGCCAGCAGTAAAGACAGGGGAGGAACTGAAGCTTTCTTT,CASSKDRGGTEAFF,once,TRBV6-5,TRBJ1-1,TRBD1
TGTGCCAGTAGACCGGGTACAGCGTCTGGAAACACCATATATTTT,CASRPGTASGNTIYF,NA,TRBV19,TRBJ1-3,NA
TGCGCCAGCAGCCCAACAGCTGGGACAGTGAACACTGAAGCTTTCTTT,CASSPTAGTVNTEAFF,NA,TRBV5-1,TRBJ1-1,TRBD1
TGTGCCAGCAGCTTAGACGGGACAGGGGGCATTGGGGGCTCCTACGAGCAGTACTTC,CASSLDGTGGIGGSYEQYF,NA,TRBV7-2,TRBJ2-7,TRBD1
TGTGCCAGCAGCCCCACGACAGGGGGCAATTCACCCCTCCACTTT,CASSPTTGGNSPLHF,NA,TRBV14,TRBJ1-6,TRBD1
TGTGCCAGCAGCGTCCAGGCGGGACTAGCGAACACCGGGGAGCTGTTTTTT,CASSVQAGLANTGELFF,NA,TRBV9,TRBJ2-2,TRBD2
TGTGCCAGCACCTTAGGGGGTCCTGGGGCCAACGTCCTGACTTTC,CASTLGGPGANVLTF,NA,TRBV27,TRBJ2-6,NA
TGCGCCAGCAGTGAAGGGGTCGGGTGGGAGCAGTACTTC,CASSEGVGWEQYF,NA,TRBV10-1,TRBJ2-7,NA
TGTGCCAGCAGTTTCACAGGGGTCGAGCAGTACTTC,CASSFTGVEQYF,NA,TRBV2,TRBJ2-7,TRBD1
TGTGCCAGCAGTTTTCCAGTCTCCTACGAGCAGTACTTC,CASSFPVSYEQYF,once,TRBV28,TRBJ2-7,NA
TGTGCCAGCAGCTTAGCAGGGTATGGGGCCTACGAGCAGTACTTC,CASSLAGYGAYEQYF,NA,TRBV7-9,TRBJ2-7,NA
TGTGCCAGCAGCCCCCCGGGGGCCGGCCAAGAGACCCAGTACTTC,CASSPPGAGQETQYF,NA,TRBV9,TRBJ2-5,NA
TGTGCCAGCAGTCCCCAGGACAGCCTTGGTAACTATGGCTACACCTTC,CASSPQDSLGNYGYTF,NA,TRBV27,TRBJ1-2,NA
TGTGCCAGCAGCCAAGCTACGGGAGGGCCGGGGGAGCAGTACTTC,CASSQATGGPGEQYF,once,TRBV14,TRBJ2-7,TRBD2
TGTGCCAGCAGCCCGACCGGGACTCACTATGGCTACACCTTC,CASSPTGTHYGYTF,NA,TRBV9,TRBJ1-2,NA
TGTGCCATCGGCCAGGGTGGAGAGACCCAGTACTTC,CAIGQGGETQYF,NA,TRBV10-3,TRBJ2-5,NA
TGTGCCAGCAGTCGGGGGCCCGACTCCTACGAGCAGTACTTC,CASSRGPDSYEQYF,NA,TRBV6-1,TRBJ2-7,NA
TGTGCCAGCAGCTTGGAGGGGGCTCGAACTGAAGCTTTCTTT,CASSLEGARTEAFF,once,TRBV5-5,TRBJ1-1,TRBD1
TGCAGCGTTGTTAGGGTACAGGGGGAGGGGTACGAGCAGTACTTC,CSVVRVQGEGYEQYF,NA,TRBV29-1,TRBJ2-7,NA
TGTGCCAGTCAAGACGGGGGCGCTTTTCCCTACGAGCAGTACTTC,CASQDGGAFPYEQYF,NA,TRBV19,TRBJ2-7,NA
TGTGCCAGCAGTGACGCGGGAAGGAGCACAGATACGCAGTATTTT,CASSDAGRSTDTQYF,NA,TRBV6-4,TRBJ2-3,NA
TGCGCCAGCAGCTCACACACCTCCTCCTACAATGAGCAGTTCTTC,CASSSHTSSYNEQFF,NA,TRBV5-1,TRBJ2-1,NA
TGCGCCAGCAGCTCGGGACAGGGGGCGGGTGAAAAACTGTTTTTT,CASSSGQGAGEKLFF,NA,TRBV5-1,TRBJ1-4,TRBD1
TGTGCCAGCAGCTTAGTCATGGCTAGCGGAAAAAACATTCAGTACTTC,CASSLVMASGKNIQYF,NA,TRBV11-2,TRBJ2-4,TRBD2
TGTGCCTGGAGTGCCCCAAGCTCTGGAAACACCATATATTTT,CAWSAPSSGNTIYF,once,TRBV30,TRBJ1-3,NA
TGTGCCTGGAGTGTTGGTGGGGGGGCGACCAAAAACATTCAGTACTTC,CAWSVGGGATKNIQYF,NA,TRBV30,TRBJ2-4,NA